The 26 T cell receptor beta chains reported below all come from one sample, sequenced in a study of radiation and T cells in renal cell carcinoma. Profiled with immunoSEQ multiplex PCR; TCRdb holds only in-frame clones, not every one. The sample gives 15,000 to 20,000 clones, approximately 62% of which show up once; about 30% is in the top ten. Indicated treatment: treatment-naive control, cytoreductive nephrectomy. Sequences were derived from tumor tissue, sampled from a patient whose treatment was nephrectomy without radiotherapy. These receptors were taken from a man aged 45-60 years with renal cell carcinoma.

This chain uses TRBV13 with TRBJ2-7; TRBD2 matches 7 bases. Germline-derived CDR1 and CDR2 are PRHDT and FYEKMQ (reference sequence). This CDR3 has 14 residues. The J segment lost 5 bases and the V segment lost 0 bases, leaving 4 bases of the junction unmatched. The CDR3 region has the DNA TGTGCCAGCAGCTTAGGCCGCGGGGGTCACGAGCAGTACTTC. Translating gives CASSLGRGGHEQYF.

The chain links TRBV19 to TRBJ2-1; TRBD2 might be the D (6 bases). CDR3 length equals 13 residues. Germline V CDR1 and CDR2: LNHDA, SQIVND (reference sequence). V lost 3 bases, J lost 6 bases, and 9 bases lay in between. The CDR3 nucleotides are TGTGCCAGTAGTATGGAACTAGCCAATGAGCAGTTCTTC. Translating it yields CASSMELANEQFF.

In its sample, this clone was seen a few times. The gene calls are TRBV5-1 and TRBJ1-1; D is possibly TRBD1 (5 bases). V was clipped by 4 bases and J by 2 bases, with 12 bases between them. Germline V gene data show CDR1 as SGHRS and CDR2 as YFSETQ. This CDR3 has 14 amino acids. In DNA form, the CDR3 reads TGCGCCAGCAGCCGGGGGACGGGTAACACTGAAGCTTTCTTT. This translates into CASSRGTGNTEAFF.

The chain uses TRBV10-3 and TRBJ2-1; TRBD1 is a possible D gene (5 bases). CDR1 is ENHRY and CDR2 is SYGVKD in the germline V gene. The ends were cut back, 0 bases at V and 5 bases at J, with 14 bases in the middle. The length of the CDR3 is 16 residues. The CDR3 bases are TGTGCCATCAGTGAGTCCCTATTGGGGCCAAACAATGAGCAGTTCTTC. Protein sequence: CAISESLLGPNNEQFF.

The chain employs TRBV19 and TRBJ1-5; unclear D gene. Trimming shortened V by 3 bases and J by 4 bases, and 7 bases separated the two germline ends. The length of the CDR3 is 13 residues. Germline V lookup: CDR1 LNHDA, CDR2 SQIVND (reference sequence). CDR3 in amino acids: CASSIGNNQPQHF. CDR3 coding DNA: TGTGCCAGTAGTATCGGAAATAATCAGCCCCAGCATTTT.

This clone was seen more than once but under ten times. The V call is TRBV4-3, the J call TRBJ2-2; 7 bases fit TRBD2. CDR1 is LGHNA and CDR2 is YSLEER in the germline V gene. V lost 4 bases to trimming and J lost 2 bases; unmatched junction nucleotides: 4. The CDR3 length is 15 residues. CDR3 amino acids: CASSLLAANTGELFF. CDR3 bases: TGCGCCAGCAGCCTCCTAGCGGCTAACACCGGGGAGCTGTTTTTT.

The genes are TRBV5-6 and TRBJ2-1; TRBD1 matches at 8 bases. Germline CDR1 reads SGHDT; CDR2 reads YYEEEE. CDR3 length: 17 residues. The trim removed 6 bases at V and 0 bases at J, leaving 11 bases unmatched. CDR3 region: CASNIRTGFGSYNEQFF. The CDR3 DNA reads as TGTGCCAGCAACATCAGGACAGGGTTCGGCTCCTACAATGAGCAGTTCTTC.

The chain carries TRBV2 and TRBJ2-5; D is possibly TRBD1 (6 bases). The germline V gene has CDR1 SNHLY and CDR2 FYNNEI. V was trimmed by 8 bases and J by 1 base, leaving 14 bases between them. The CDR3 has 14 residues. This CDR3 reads CASELGQIQETQYF. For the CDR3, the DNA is TGTGCCAGCGAACTGGGACAAATCCAAGAGACCCAGTACTTC.

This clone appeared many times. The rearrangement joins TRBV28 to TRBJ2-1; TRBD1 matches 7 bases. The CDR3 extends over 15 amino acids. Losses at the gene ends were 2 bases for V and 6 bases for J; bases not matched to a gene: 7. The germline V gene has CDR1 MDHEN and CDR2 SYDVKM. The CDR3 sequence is CASSLNNRQGNEQFF. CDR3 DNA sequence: TGTGCCAGCAGTTTAAACAATAGACAGGGCAATGAGCAGTTCTTC.

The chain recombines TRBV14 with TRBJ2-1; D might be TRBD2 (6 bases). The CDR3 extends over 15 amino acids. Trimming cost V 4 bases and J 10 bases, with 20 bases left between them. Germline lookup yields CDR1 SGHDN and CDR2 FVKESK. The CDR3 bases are TGTGCCAGCAGCCCCCTCGGTAGCGGCAGTATCGAGCAGTTCTTC. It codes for CASSPLGSGSIEQFF.

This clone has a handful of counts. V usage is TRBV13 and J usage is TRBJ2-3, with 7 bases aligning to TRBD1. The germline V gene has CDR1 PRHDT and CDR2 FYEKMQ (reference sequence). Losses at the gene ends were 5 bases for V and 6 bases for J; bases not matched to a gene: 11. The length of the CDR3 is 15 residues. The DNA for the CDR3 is TGTGCCAGCAGCCCCGGGACAGATGCATTCGATACGCAGTATTTT. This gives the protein CASSPGTDAFDTQYF.

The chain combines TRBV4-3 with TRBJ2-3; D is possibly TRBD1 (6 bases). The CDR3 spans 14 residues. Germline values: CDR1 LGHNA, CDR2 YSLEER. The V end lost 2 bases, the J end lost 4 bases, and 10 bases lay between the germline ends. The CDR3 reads CASSQSQGADTQYF. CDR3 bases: TGCGCCAGCAGCCAATCACAGGGCGCAGATACGCAGTATTTT.

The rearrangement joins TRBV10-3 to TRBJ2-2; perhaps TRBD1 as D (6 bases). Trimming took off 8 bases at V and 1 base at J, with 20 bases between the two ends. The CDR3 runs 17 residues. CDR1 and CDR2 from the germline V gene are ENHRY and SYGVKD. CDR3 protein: CAIPATGQFQNTGELFF. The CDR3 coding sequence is TGTGCCATCCCGGCCACAGGACAGTTCCAGAACACCGGGGAGCTGTTTTTT.

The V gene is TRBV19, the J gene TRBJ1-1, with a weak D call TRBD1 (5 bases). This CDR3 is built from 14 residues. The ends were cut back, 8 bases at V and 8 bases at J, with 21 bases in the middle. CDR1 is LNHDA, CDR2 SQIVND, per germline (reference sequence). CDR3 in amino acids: CASHWASVGTEAFF. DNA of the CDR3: TGTGCCAGTCATTGGGCCTCTGTCGGGACCGAAGCTTTCTTT.

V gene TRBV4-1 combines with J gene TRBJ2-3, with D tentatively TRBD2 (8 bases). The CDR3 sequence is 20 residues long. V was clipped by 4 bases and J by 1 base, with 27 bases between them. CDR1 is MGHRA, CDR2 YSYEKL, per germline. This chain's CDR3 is CASSRSYRGGGSTGTDTQYF. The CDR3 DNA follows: TGCGCCAGCAGCCGATCGTACAGGGGCGGGGGGAGTACGGGCACAGATACGCAGTATTTT.

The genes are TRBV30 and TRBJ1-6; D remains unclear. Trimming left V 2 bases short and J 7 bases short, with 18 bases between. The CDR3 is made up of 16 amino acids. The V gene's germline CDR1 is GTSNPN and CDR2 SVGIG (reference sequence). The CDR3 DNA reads TGTGCCTGGAGTCCCCCGGGAGGCTATCGGAATTCACCCCTCCACTTT. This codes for CAWSPPGGYRNSPLHF.

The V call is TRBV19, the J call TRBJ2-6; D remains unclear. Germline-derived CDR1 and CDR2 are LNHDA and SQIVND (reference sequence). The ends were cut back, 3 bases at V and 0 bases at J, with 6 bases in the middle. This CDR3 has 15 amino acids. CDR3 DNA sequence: TGTGCCAGTAGTATGGGGTACTCTGGGGCCAACGTCCTGACTTTC. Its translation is CASSMGYSGANVLTF.

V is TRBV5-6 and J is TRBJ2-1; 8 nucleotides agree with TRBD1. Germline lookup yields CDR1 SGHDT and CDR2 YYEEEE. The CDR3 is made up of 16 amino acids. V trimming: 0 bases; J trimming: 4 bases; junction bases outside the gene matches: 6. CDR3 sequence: CASSLGQGALYNEQFF. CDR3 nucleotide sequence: TGTGCCAGCAGCTTGGGCCAGGGGGCTTTGTACAATGAGCAGTTCTTC.

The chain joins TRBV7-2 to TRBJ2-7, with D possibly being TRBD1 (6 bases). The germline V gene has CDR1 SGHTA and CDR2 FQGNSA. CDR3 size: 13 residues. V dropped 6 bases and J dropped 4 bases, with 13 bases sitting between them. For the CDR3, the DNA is TGTGCCAGCAGTTCAAACAGGGTATACGAGCAGTACTTC. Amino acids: CASSSNRVYEQYF.

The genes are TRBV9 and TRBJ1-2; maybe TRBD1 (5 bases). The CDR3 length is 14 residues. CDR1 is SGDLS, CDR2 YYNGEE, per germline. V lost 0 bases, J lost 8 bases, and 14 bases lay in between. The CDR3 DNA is TGTGCCAGCAGCGTAGCAGGGAGAGGTAGAGGCTACACCTTC. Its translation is CASSVAGRGRGYTF. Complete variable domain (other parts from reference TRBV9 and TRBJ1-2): DSGVTQTPKHLITATGQRVTLRCSPRSGDLSVYWYQQSLDQGLQFLIQYYNGEERAKGNILERFSAQQFPDLHSELNLSSLELGDSALYFCASSVAGRGRGYTFGSGTRLTVV.

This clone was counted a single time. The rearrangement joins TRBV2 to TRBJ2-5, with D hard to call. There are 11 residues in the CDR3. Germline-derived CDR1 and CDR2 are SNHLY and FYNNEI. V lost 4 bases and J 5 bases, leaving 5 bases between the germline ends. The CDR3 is CASSVLETQYF. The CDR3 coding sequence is TGTGCCAGCAGTGTCTTGGAGACCCAGTACTTC.

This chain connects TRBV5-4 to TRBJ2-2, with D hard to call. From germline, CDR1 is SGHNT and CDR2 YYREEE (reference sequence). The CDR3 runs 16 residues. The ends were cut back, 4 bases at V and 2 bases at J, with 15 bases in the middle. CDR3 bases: TGTGCCAGCAGCCTTGACTTACTGACCAACACCGGGGAGCTGTTTTTT. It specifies CASSLDLLTNTGELFF.

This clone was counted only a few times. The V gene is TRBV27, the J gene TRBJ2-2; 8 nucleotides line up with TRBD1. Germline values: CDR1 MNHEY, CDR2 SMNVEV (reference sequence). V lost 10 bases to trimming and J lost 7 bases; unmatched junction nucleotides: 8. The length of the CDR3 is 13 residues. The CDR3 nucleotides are TGTGCCATTCGACAGGGGTTCGTCGGGGAGCTGTTTTTT. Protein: CAIRQGFVGELFF.

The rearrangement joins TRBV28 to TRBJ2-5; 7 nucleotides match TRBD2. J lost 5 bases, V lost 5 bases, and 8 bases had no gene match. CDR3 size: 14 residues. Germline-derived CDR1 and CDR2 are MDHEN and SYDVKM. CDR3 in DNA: TGTGCCAGCAGTCCCCCAGGACTAGTGGAGACCCAGTACTTC. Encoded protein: CASSPPGLVETQYF.

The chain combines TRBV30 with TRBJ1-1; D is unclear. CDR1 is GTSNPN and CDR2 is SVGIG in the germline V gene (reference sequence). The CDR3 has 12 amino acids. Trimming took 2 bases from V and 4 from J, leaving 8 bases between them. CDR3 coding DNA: TGTGCCTGGAGTCCCTCGGGCACTGAAGCTTTCTTT. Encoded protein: CAWSPSGTEAFF.

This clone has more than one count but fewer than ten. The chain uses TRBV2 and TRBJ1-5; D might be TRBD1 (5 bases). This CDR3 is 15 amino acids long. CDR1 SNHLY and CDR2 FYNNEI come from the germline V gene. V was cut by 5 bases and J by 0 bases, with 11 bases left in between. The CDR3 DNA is TGTGCCAGCAGTCCCCGCAGGGATAGCAATCAGCCCCAGCATTTT. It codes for CASSPRRDSNQPQHF.